The 23 T cell receptor beta chains below were found in one sample sequenced in a study of blood T cell repertoires in COVID-19. The repertoire was sequenced with immunoSEQ multiplex PCR; TCRdb's copy has only in-frame clones and lacks some. The data hold 150,000 to 200,000 clones, with around 80% observed a single time. Sequencing used PBMCs or T cells enriched from blood (not recorded which). The source of these receptors is a woman aged 45-60 years with acute COVID-19.

The rearrangement uses TRBV7-2 and TRBJ1-2; 8 bases are a match to TRBD1. The V segment lost 5 bases and the J segment 6 bases; nucleotides outside the gene matches: 5. The CDR3 contains 13 residues. The germline CDR1 and CDR2 sequences are SGHTA and FQGNSA. This CDR3 reads CASSPGQGHGYTF. DNA for the CDR3: TGTGCCAGCAGCCCAGGACAGGGTCATGGCTACACCTTC. The whole variable domain, remainder taken from reference TRBV7-2 and TRBJ1-2, is GAGVSQSPSNKVTEKGKDVELRCDPISGHTALYWYRQSLGQGLEFLIYFQGNSAPDKSGLPSDRFSAERTGGSVSTLTIQRTQQEDSAVYLCASSPGQGHGYTFGSGTRLTVV.

The chain is built from TRBV4-1 and TRBJ1-1; D is uncertain. Germline assignment: CDR1 MGHRA and CDR2 YSYEKL. This CDR3 spans 16 amino acids. The V end lost 1 base, the J end lost 4 bases, and 16 bases lay between the germline ends. The CDR3 loop is CASSQVTVRDSTEAFF. CDR3 in DNA: TGCGCCAGCAGCCAAGTAACAGTTCGGGATAGCACTGAAGCTTTCTTT.

This clone was observed a few times. This chain joins TRBV24-1 and TRBJ2-1; a possible D gene is TRBD2 (6 bases). Trimming removed 6 bases from V and 4 bases from J, with 15 bases in between. Germline assignment: CDR1 KGHDR and CDR2 SFDVKD. The CDR3 covers 15 residues. CDR3 nucleotide sequence: TGTGCCACCAGTCTCCGGGACTCAGATTACAATGAGCAGTTCTTC. Protein: CATSLRDSDYNEQFF.

The chain combines TRBV6-2 or TRBV6-3 with TRBJ2-3, with a tentative D call TRBD2 (5 bases). This CDR3 has 16 amino acids. The germline V and J ends were trimmed by 6 bases and 2 bases, with 18 bases remaining between them. Germline CDR1 reads MNHEY; CDR2 reads SVGEGT. Here the CDR3 reads CASSLLMNGDTDTQYF. The DNA for the CDR3 is TGTGCCAGCAGCCTTCTGATGAACGGGGACACAGATACGCAGTATTTT.

This sequence joins TRBV6-4 and TRBJ2-2; weak D call: TRBD1 (5 bases). V lost 8 bases and J lost 5, with 15 bases in between. CDR3 length equals 14 residues. The germline CDR1 and CDR2 sequences are MRHNA and SNTAGT. The CDR3 loop reads CASSQDRWTGELFF. Written as DNA, the CDR3 is TGTGCCAGCTCACAGGACCGGTGGACCGGGGAGCTGTTTTTT.

The CDR3 spells CASSYADRGGEKLFF. In DNA, the CDR3 is TGTGCCAGCAGTTACGCGGACAGGGGAGGGGAAAAACTGTTTTTT. V and J are TRBV6-5 and TRBJ1-4; 9 bases align to TRBD1. The germline gives CDR1 MNHEY, CDR2 SVGAGI. This CDR3 is 15 amino acids long. J lost 8 bases, V lost 2 bases, and 6 bases had no gene match.

The chain joins TRBV25-1 to TRBJ2-2; TRBD1 agrees at 7 bases. CDR1 is MGHDK, CDR2 SYGVNS, per germline. V lost 4 bases to trimming and J lost 7 bases; unmatched junction nucleotides: 15. This CDR3 spans 17 amino acids. CDR3 nucleotides: TGTGCCAGCAGTGGACGAGGTCTCAGGGGGAACCTCGGGGAGCTGTTTTTT. Translated: CASSGRGLRGNLGELFF.

Only one count was recorded for this clone. The CDR3 nucleotides are TGTGCCAGTAGTCGTGAGCGGACAGCGAACACTGAAGCTTTCTTT. Protein sequence: CASSRERTANTEAFF. This chain connects TRBV19 to TRBJ1-1, with a weak D call TRBD1 (6 bases). Germline CDR1 is LNHDA and CDR2 is SQIVND (reference sequence). Between the trimmed V and J ends, which lost 5 bases and 1 base, there was a span of 14 bases. The CDR3 runs 15 residues. Full variable domain (missing parts from reference TRBV19 and TRBJ1-1): DGGITQSPKYLFRKEGQNVTLSCEQNLNHDAMYWYRQDPGQGLRLIYYSQIVNDFQKGDIAEGYSVSREKKESFPLTVTSAQKNPTAFYLCASSRERTANTEAFFGQGTRLTVV.

This clone was observed a few times. V is TRBV23-1 and J is TRBJ1-5; 7 bases fit TRBD1. TRBV23-1 is an ORF; its function is uncertain. CDR3 length: 21 residues. The V segment lost 2 bases and the J segment 1 base; nucleotides outside the gene matches: 20. The CDR3 loop reads CASSQARGRRIPRLSNQPQHF. As DNA, the CDR3 is TGCGCCAGCAGTCAAGCCAGGGGGAGGCGGATCCCTCGCTTAAGCAATCAGCCCCAGCATTTT.

The gene calls are TRBV7-4 and TRBJ2-2, with a tentative D call TRBD2 (7 bases). V was pared by 11 bases and J by 7 bases, with 23 bases between. CDR1 and CDR2 from the germline V gene are SGHVT and SQSDAQ. CDR3 size: 15 residues. The CDR3 sequence is CAALSGGATGGELFF. As DNA, the CDR3 is TGTGCCGCCCTAAGTGGGGGGGCGACGGGCGGGGAGCTGTTTTTT.

This clone showed up just once. Other DNA sequences in the sample encode the same CDR3. V gene TRBV28 combines with J gene TRBJ1-5; a possible D gene is TRBD1 (5 bases). The CDR3 covers 12 residues. Per the germline V gene, CDR1 is MDHEN and CDR2 is SYDVKM. V lost 5 bases, J lost 7 bases, and 9 bases lay in between. The CDR3 DNA follows: TGTGCCAGCAGTACAGGAGGGCAGCCCCAGCATTTT. Residues: CASSTGGQPQHF.

V gene TRBV30 combines with J gene TRBJ1-2; tentatively, D is TRBD1 (6 bases). Trimming took off 2 bases at V and 1 base at J, with 11 bases between the two ends. The CDR3 extends over 14 amino acids. Germline CDR1 reads GTSNPN; CDR2 reads SVGIG (reference sequence). CDR3 sequence reads: CAWSSDSLNYGYTF. CDR3 DNA sequence: TGTGCCTGGAGTTCGGACAGCCTTAACTATGGCTACACCTTC.

This sequence joins TRBV4-3 and TRBJ1-1, with D unclear. This CDR3 is 12 amino acids long. Germline assignment: CDR1 LGHNA and CDR2 YSLEER. V dropped 0 bases and J dropped 8 bases, with 7 bases sitting between them. CDR3 in DNA: TGCGCCAGCAGCCAAGAGTACGGGGAAGCTTTCTTT. Translating gives CASSQEYGEAFF.

This chain connects TRBV19 to TRBJ1-2; 9 nucleotides align to TRBD1. V was clipped by 4 bases and J by 0 bases; unmatched bases: 9. This CDR3 is 17 amino acids long. Germline assignment: CDR1 LNHDA and CDR2 SQIVND (reference sequence). The CDR3 loop is CASSNRDRAPANYGYTF. DNA for the CDR3: TGTGCCAGTAGTAACCGGGACAGGGCTCCGGCTAACTATGGCTACACCTTC.

This sequence joins TRBV27 and TRBJ2-3; D unresolved. V lost 3 bases to trimming and J lost 4 bases, with 5 bases between them. The CDR3 is made up of 12 amino acids. Germline V gene sequence: CDR1 MNHEY, CDR2 SMNVEV (reference sequence). Here the CDR3 reads CASSFVADTQYF. CDR3 nucleotide sequence: TGTGCCAGCAGTTTTGTCGCAGATACGCAGTATTTT.

The CDR3 nucleotides read TGCGCCAGCAGCTCTGCCGGGACGGGGGCAACTAATGAAAAACTGTTTTTT. Protein sequence: CASSSAGTGATNEKLFF. The chain links TRBV5-1 to TRBJ1-4; weak D call: TRBD1 (5 bases). Germline loops: CDR1 SGHRS, CDR2 YFSETQ. V lost 3 bases to trimming and J lost 0 bases, with 15 bases between them. The CDR3 is 17 residues long.

A few counts support this clone. V usage is TRBV6-6 and J usage is TRBJ1-1, with D perhaps TRBD1 (6 bases). Trimming shortened V by 8 bases and J by 1 base, and 8 bases separated the two germline ends. Germline lookup yields CDR1 MNHNY and CDR2 SVGAGI (reference sequence). This CDR3 has 12 residues. The CDR3 reads CASRDTNTEAFF. The CDR3 DNA follows: TGTGCCAGCCGGGACACGAACACTGAAGCTTTCTTT.

This clone has a handful of counts. This chain uses TRBV7-6 with TRBJ1-4, with TRBD1 identical over 11 bases. V trimming: 6 bases; J trimming: 8 bases; junction bases outside the gene matches: 5. This CDR3 is 14 amino acids long. Germline CDR1 reads SGHVS; CDR2 reads FNYEAQ. DNA of the CDR3: TGTGCCAGCAGTAAGGACAGGGGGCGAGAAAAACTGTTTTTT. It encodes CASSKDRGREKLFF. Drawing the rest from reference TRBV7-6 and TRBJ1-4, the complete variable domain is GAGVSQSPRYKVTKRGQDVALRCDPISGHVSLYWYRQALGQGPEFLTYFNYEAQQDKSGLPNDRFSAERPEGSISTLTIQRTEQRDSAMYRCASSKDRGREKLFFGSGTQLSVL.

V gene TRBV3-1 (or the pseudogene TRBV3-2) combines with J gene TRBJ1-4; 9 nucleotides line up with TRBD1. Trimming took 4 bases from V and 4 from J; bases not matched to a gene: 4. Per germline, CDR1 LGHDT and CDR2 YNNKEL (reference sequence). The CDR3 is 15 residues long. CDR3 in DNA: TGTGCCAGCAGCCTCCCGGGACAGGGTAATGAAAAACTGTTTTTT. Its protein is CASSLPGQGNEKLFF.

This clone was recorded once. V and J are TRBV12-3 or TRBV12-4 and TRBJ1-5; D is ambiguous. Trimming stripped 7 bases from V and 7 bases from J, with 8 bases between. This CDR3 is built from 11 residues. As DNA, the CDR3 is TGTGCCAGCACAGCGGGGCAGCCCCAGCATTTT. Its protein is CASTAGQPQHF.

The chain combines TRBV29-1 with TRBJ1-2; TRBD1 might be the D (5 bases). There are 11 residues in the CDR3. Germline assignment: CDR1 SQVTM and CDR2 ANQGSEA. Trimming shortened V by 3 bases and J by 8 bases, and 10 bases separated the two germline ends. CDR3 amino acids: CSVDRAEGYTF. The CDR3 nucleotides are TGCAGCGTTGACAGGGCTGAGGGCTACACCTTC.

This chain joins TRBV18 and TRBJ1-5; 7 bases fit TRBD1. The junction had 5 bases not matched to a gene; V was cut back by 5 bases and J by 7 bases. The germline CDR1 and CDR2 sequences are KGHSH and LQKENI. The CDR3 contains 13 residues. CDR3 residues: CASSEDRAQPQHF. Here the CDR3 DNA reads TGTGCCAGCTCAGAAGACAGGGCCCAGCCCCAGCATTTT.

The J gene is TRBJ1-2, the V gene TRBV27, with D possibly matching TRBD1 (5 bases). The germline gives CDR1 MNHEY, CDR2 SMNVEV (reference sequence). The V and J ends lost 6 bases and 3 bases respectively, with 11 bases between them. This CDR3 comprises 13 residues. CDR3 bases: TGTGCCAGCAGCCCAGGGCGGTACTATGGCTACACCTTC. Translation: CASSPGRYYGYTF.